The rows below give T cell receptor beta chains drawn from one sample of a study of spatial heterogeneity in lung cancer. TCRdb reprocessed the 5' RACE reads with MiXCR, giving one entry per CDR3 protein. The sample lists 12,000 to 15,000 distinct CDR3 sequences; approximately 8% were seen once. The sequencing here drew on PBMCs, taken at surgery. The receptor source for this set is a female donor with early-stage non-small cell lung cancer. Each CDR3 is given with its conserved first and last residue. D genes are given only for firm matches. Size is stated for part of the rows, as once, few or many counts, or as a class when the clone is expanded.

j_call d_call clone_size v_call cdr3_aa cdr3_nt
TRBJ2-5 TRBD2 many TRBV18 CASSPPGGSVQETQYF TGTGCCAGCTCACCACCGGGAGGGAGTGTCCAAGAGACCCAGTACTTC
TRBJ1-1 TRBD1 many TRBV10-3 CAMSGQSMNTEAFF TGTGCCATGTCGGGACAGTCAATGAACACTGAAGCTTTCTTT
TRBJ2-5 NA few TRBV5-1 CASSSGRDQETQYF TGCGCCAGCAGCTCGGGCAGAGACCAAGAGACCCAGTACTTC
TRBJ1-1 NA many TRBV6-6 CASSSPGQSRVEAFF TGTGCCAGCAGCTCACCCGGACAGTCTCGAGTTGAAGCTTTCTTT
TRBJ2-3 NA many TRBV19 CASSLDTRSTDTQYF TGTGCCAGTAGTTTAGATACGCGGAGCACAGATACGCAGTATTTT
TRBJ1-3 TRBD1 many TRBV9 CASSADRARNTIYF TGTGCCAGCTCCGCGGACAGGGCGAGAAACACCATATATTTT
TRBJ1-2 NA many TRBV7-9 CASSLEGYGYTF TGTGCCAGCAGCTTAGAGGGTTATGGCTACACCTTC
TRBJ1-6 NA few TRBV5-1 CASSSESRRSPLHF TGCGCCAGCAGCAGTGAGAGTAGGCGTTCACCCCTCCACTTT
TRBJ1-2 NA medium-sized TRBV7-9 CASRGNYGYTF TGTGCCAGCAGGGGAAACTATGGCTACACCTTC
TRBJ1-2 TRBD1 medium-sized TRBV7-9 CASSLGQGPNYGYTF TGTGCCAGCAGCCTCGGACAGGGGCCTAACTATGGCTACACCTTC
TRBJ1-1 NA many TRBV3-1 CASSPSDGLYTEAFF TGTGCCAGCAGCCCCTCGGACGGCCTTTACACTGAAGCTTTCTTT
TRBJ1-4 NA NA TRBV15 CATSRASLRSGRNEKLFF TGTGCCACCAGCAGAGCATCTCTGAGGTCTGGCAGAAATGAAAAACTGTTTTTT
TRBJ1-3 NA NA TRBV6-5 CASSFTAFSGNTIYF TGTGCCAGCAGTTTTACAGCTTTCTCTGGAAACACCATATATTTT
TRBJ1-3 NA NA TRBV6-5 CASRQGLENTIYF TGTGCCAGCAGACAGGGACTAGAAAACACCATATATTTT
TRBJ1-1 NA many TRBV2 CASRDRDGNTEAFF TGTGCCAGCAGAGACCGGGACGGGAACACTGAAGCTTTCTTT
TRBJ1-2 NA many TRBV4-1 CASSQVSGYGYTF TGCGCCAGCAGCCAAGTGTCGGGCTATGGCTACACCTTC
TRBJ2-2 NA many TRBV11-2 CASSFENTGELFF TGTGCCAGCAGCTTTGAAAACACCGGGGAGCTGTTTTTT
TRBJ2-3 NA few TRBV12-3/TRBV12-4 CASSLGGGFGGTDTQYF TGTGCCAGCAGTTTAGGGGGTGGGTTCGGTGGCACAGATACGCAGTATTTT
TRBJ2-7 NA few TRBV20-1 CSARLGGASYEQYF TGCAGTGCTAGATTGGGGGGGGCCAGCTACGAGCAGTACTTC
TRBJ2-1 TRBD2 many TRBV5-4 CASSLGLAEYNEQFF TGTGCCAGCAGCCTAGGACTAGCGGAGTACAATGAGCAGTTCTTC
TRBJ2-3 TRBD2 many TRBV7-2 CASSLEAGGFLDTQYF TGTGCCAGCAGCTTAGAAGCGGGGGGGTTTTTAGATACGCAGTATTTT
TRBJ1-3 NA many TRBV27 CASSLAGRSGNTIYF TGTGCCAGCAGTTTAGCCGGAAGGTCTGGAAACACCATATATTTT
TRBJ1-2 NA many TRBV29-1 CSVGEQGGYGYTF TGCAGCGTTGGGGAACAGGGCGGTTATGGCTACACCTTC
TRBJ2-1 TRBD2 many TRBV6-4 CASSPRGGLAGPYNEQFF TGTGCCAGCAGTCCAAGAGGGGGGCTAGCGGGACCGTACAATGAGCAGTTCTTC
TRBJ1-2 NA many TRBV5-1 CASTHLPEDRSYGYTF TGCGCCAGCACCCACCTTCCTGAAGACAGGAGCTATGGCTACACCTTC
TRBJ2-3 NA many TRBV7-9 CASSPADTQYF TGTGCCAGCAGCCCAGCAGATACGCAGTATTTT
TRBJ2-5 NA many TRBV14 CASSPSGETQYF TGTGCCAGCAGCCCGTCGGGGGAGACCCAGTACTTC
TRBJ2-2 NA NA TRBV27 CASSPKLLNTGELFF TGTGCCAGCAGTCCCAAACTCCTGAACACCGGGGAGCTGTTTTTT
TRBJ1-1 NA few TRBV7-2 CASSAGAFF TGTGCCAGCAGCGCGGGAGCTTTCTTT
TRBJ2-1 NA many TRBV19 CASRALGDINEQFF TGTGCCAGTAGAGCCCTGGGGGATATTAATGAGCAGTTCTTC
TRBJ1-2 NA many TRBV7-2 CASSSRLTVGGPGYGYTF TGTGCCAGCAGCTCAAGACTAACAGTAGGGGGTCCTGGCTATGGCTACACCTTC
TRBJ2-5 TRBD2 few TRBV19 CASSTGLAETQYF TGTGCCAGTAGTACAGGACTAGCAGAGACCCAGTACTTC
TRBJ2-1 TRBD1 many TRBV3-1 CASSQPRDRGDNEQFF TGTGCCAGCAGCCAGCCCCGGGACAGGGGAGACAATGAGCAGTTCTTC
TRBJ2-1 NA NA TRBV3-1 CASHGTNEQFF TGTGCCAGCCACGGGACTAATGAGCAGTTCTTC
TRBJ2-3 NA medium-sized TRBV7-2 CASSTQARSTDTQYF TGTGCCAGCAGCACCCAGGCCCGTAGCACAGATACGCAGTATTTT